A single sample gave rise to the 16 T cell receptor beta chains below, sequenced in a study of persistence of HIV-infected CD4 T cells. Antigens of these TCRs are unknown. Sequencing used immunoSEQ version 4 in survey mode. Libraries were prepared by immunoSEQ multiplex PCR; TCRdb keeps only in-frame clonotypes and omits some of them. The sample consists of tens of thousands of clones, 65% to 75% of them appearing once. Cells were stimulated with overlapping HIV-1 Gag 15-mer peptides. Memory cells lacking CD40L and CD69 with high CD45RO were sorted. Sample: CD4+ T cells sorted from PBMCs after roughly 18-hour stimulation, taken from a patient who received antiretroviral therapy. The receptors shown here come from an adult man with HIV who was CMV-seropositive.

In DNA form, the CDR3 reads TGTGCCAGCAGCCAGGAGGACAGGCTAGATTCTAGCACAGATACGCAGTATTTT. Translated, it gives CASSQEDRLDSSTDTQYF. The V and J genes are TRBV14 and TRBJ2-3; the match to TRBD1 covers 7 bases. Germline values: CDR1 SGHDN, CDR2 FVKESK. The CDR3 has 18 residues. Trimming took 3 bases from V and 0 from J; bases not matched to a gene: 12.

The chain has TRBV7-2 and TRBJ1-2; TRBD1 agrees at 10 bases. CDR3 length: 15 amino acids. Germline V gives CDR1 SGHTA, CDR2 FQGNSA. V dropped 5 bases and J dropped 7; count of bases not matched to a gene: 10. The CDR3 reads CASSPRQGATGGYTF. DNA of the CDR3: TGTGCCAGCAGCCCAAGACAGGGGGCAACGGGTGGCTACACCTTC. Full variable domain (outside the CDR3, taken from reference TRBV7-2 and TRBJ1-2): GAGVSQSPSNKVTEKGKDVELRCDPISGHTALYWYRQSLGQGLEFLIYFQGNSAPDKSGLPSDRFSAERTGGSVSTLTIQRTQQEDSAVYLCASSPRQGATGGYTFGSGTRLTVV.

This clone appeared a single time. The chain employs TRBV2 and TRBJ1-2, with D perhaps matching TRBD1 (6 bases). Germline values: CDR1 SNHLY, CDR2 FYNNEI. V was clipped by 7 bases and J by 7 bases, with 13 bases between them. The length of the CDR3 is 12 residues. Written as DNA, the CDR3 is TGTGCCAGCAAGGGGGAGTCTGGTGGCTACACCTTC. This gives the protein CASKGESGGYTF.

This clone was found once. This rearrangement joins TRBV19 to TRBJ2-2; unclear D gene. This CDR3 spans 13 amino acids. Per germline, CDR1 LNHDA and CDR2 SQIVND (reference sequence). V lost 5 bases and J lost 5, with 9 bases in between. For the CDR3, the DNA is TGTGCCAGTAGTCCACGTCCAACCGGGGAGCTGTTTTTT. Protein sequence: CASSPRPTGELFF.

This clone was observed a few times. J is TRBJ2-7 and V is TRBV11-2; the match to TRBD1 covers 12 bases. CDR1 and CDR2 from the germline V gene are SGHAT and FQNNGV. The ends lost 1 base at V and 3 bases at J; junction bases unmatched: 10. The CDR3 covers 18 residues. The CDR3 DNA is TGTGCCAGCAGCTTAGCCCAACTCCGGGACAGGGGGCTCTACGAGCAGTACTTC. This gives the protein CASSLAQLRDRGLYEQYF. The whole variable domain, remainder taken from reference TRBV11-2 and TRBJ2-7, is EAGVAQSPRYKIIEKRQSVAFWCNPISGHATLYWYQQILGQGPKLLIQFQNNGVVDDSQLPKDRFSAERLKGVDSTLKIQPAKLEDSAVYLCASSLAQLRDRGLYEQYFGPGTRLTVT.

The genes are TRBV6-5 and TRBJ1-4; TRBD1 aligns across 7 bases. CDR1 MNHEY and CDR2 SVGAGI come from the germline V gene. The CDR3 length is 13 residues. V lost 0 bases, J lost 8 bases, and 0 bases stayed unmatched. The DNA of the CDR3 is TGTGCCAGCAGTTACTCGACAGGGGAAAAACTGTTTTTT. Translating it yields CASSYSTGEKLFF.

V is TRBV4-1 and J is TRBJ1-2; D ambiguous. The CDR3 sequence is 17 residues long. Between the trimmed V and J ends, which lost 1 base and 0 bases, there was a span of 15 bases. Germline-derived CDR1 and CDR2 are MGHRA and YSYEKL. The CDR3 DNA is TGCGCCAGCAGCCAAGGGAGATCGGGCTACCCTAACTATGGCTACACCTTC. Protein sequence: CASSQGRSGYPNYGYTF.

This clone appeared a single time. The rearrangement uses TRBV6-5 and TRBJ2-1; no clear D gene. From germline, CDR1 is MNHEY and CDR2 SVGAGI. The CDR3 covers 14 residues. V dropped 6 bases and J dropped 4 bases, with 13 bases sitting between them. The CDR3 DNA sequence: TGTGCCAGCAGGGAGAACTGGGGTTACAATGAGCAGTTCTTC. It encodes CASRENWGYNEQFF.

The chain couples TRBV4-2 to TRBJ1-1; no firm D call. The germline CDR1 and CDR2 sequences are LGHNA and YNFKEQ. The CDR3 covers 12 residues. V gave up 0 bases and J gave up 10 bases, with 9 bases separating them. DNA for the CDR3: TGTGCCAGCAGCCAAGATCAGTATGCAGCTTTCTTT. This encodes CASSQDQYAAFF.

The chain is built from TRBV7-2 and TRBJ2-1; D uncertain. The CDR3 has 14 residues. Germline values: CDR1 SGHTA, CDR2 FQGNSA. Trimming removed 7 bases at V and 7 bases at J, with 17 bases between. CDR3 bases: TGTGCCAGCAAAACCGGGCCCTCTAGTAATGAGCAGTTCTTC. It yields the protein CASKTGPSSNEQFF.

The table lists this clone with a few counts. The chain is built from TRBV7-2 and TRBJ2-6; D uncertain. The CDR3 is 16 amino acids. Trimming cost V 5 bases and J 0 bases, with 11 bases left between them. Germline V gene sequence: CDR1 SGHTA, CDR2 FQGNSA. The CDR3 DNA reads TGTGCCAGCAGCCTCCTTTCGGTCTCTGGGGCCAACGTCCTGACTTTC. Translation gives CASSLLSVSGANVLTF. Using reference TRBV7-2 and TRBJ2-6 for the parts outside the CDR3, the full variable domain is GAGVSQSPSNKVTEKGKDVELRCDPISGHTALYWYRQSLGQGLEFLIYFQGNSAPDKSGLPSDRFSAERTGGSVSTLTIQRTQQEDSAVYLCASSLLSVSGANVLTFGAGSRLTVL.

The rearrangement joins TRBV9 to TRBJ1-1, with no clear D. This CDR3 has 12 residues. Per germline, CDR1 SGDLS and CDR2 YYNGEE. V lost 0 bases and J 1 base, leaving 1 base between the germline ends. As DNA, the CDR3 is TGTGCCAGCAGCGTAGAGAACACTGAAGCTTTCTTT. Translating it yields CASSVENTEAFF.

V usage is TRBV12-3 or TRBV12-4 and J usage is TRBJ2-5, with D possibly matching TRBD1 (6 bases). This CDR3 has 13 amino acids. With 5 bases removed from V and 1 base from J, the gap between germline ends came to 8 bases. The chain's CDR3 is CASSRTVQETQYF. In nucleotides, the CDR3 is TGTGCCAGCAGTCGGACAGTCCAAGAGACCCAGTACTTC.

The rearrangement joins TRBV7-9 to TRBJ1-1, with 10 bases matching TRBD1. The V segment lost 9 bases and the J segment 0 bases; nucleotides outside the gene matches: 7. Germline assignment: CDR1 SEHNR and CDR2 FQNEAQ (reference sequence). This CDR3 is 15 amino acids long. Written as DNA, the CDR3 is TGTGCCAGTCTAAGACAGGGGGCCCTGAACACTGAAGCTTTCTTT. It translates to CASLRQGALNTEAFF.

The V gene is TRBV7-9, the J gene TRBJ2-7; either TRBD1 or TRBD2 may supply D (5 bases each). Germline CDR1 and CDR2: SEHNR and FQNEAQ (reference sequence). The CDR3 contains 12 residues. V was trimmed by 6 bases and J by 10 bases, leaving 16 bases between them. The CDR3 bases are TGTGCCAGCAGTAGAGGAGGCTGGGACCAGTACTTC. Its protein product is CASSRGGWDQYF.

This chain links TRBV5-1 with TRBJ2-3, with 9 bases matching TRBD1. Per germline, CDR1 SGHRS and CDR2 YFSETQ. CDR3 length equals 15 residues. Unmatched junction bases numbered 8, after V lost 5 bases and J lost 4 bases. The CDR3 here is CASRWDRESSDTQYF. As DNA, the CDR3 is TGCGCCAGCAGGTGGGACAGGGAATCATCAGATACGCAGTATTTT.